This TCR beta chain was sequenced during a study of cytomegalovirus exposure and HLA in healthy donors. For the study at large: In an early release, HLA-typed donors contributed about 79 million unique TCR sequences. Regarding the study as a whole: A later analysis found that most CMV-associated TCR beta chains appeared HLA-restricted. Researchers left out some V segments, among them TRBV6-2 and TRBV6-3, as indistinguishable. The authors enumerated 150 to 200 TCR beta chains as linked to cytomegalovirus.

This CDR3 spans 13 amino acids. Trimming took 0 bases from V and 12 from J, leaving 15 bases between them. Germline-derived CDR1 and CDR2 are SGHRS and YFSETQ. The PCR employed 60 Vbeta primers together with 13 Jbeta primers. Profiled with immunoSEQ multiplex PCR; TCRdb holds only in-frame clones, not every one. The sample shows fewer than 250,000 clones, roughly 83% of them seen only once. This clone was recorded a few times. The antigen remains unidentified. Specimen: PBMCs. The chain combines TRBV5-1 with TRBJ1-2; D is perhaps TRBD1 (6 bases). This receptor was obtained from a male donor in good health and CMV-seropositive. The CDR3 coding sequence is TGCGCCAGCAGCTTGGTAGGACAGAGTCTCCACACCTTC. It yields the protein CASSLVGQSLHTF.